Described below is a single TCR beta chain sequence and its context. This specimen belongs to a study of blood T cell repertoires in COVID-19. The CDR3 sequence is 15 residues long. Germline V CDR1 and CDR2: SEHNR, FQNEAQ (reference sequence). V shed 5 bases, J shed 6 bases, and the junction held 8 bases outside the gene matches. Sequencing used immunoSEQ multiplex PCR; TCRdb keeps in-frame clones, though not all of them. The repertoire holds about 320,000 clones, with 86% as singletons. The source material was PBMCs or T cells enriched from blood (not recorded which). The receptor was derived from a woman aged 18-29 years who had recovered from COVID-19. The chain recombines TRBV7-9 with TRBJ2-3, with 10 positions matching TRBD2. Written as DNA, the CDR3 is TGTGCCAGCAGCGCCAGCGGGAGGGTAGGGGATACGCAGTATTTT. Translating gives CASSASGRVGDTQYF.